This T cell receptor beta chain was captured in a study of CD8 T cells in ankylosing spondylitis. Study conclusions and caveats: CD8+ by phenotype, disease-linked clones were relatively rare in peripheral blood. There was reportedly significant enrichment of clones that were disease-linked in matched ankylosing spondylitis synovial fluid. A TCR beta motif made of eight highly homologous variants seemed typical of ankylosing spondylitis blood.

The V and J ends lost 2 bases and 1 base respectively, with 10 bases between them. Germline V gene lookup returns CDR1 SGHTA and CDR2 FQGNSA. This CDR3 is 15 amino acids long. Using its own MiXCR run on the 5' RACE reads, TCRdb lists one record per CDR3 protein. Among about 510,000 distinct CDR3 sequences listed, roughly 5% were seen once. This clonotype appeared many times. Its antigen is still unknown. The source is a male donor with ankylosing spondylitis. The chain carries TRBV7-2 and TRBJ2-3; the D gene is possibly TRBD1 (6 bases). The sample was blood, either unsorted or a sorted T cell fraction (not recorded which). The CDR3 nucleotides read TGTGCCAGCAGCTTACACAGGGTGGGCACAGATACGCAGTATTTT. It specifies CASSLHRVGTDTQYF.